One T cell receptor (beta chain) is described in this entry. Its antigen is currently unknown. The sample comes from a study of identical twins. Study conclusions and caveats: These conclusions were based on statistical analysis (cross-sectional, not following the same donors). Cord blood beta clonotypes that were abundant carried fewer insertions, and memory repertoires showed no such trend.

This CDR3 has 15 residues. V shed 0 bases and J shed 4 bases, with 12 bases lying between them. Looked up from germline, CDR1 is LGHDT and CDR2 is YNNKEL (reference sequence). It was template switching that added a universal primer site, and there were unique molecular identifiers on the cDNA. TCRdb used MiXCR to reprocess the 5' RACE reads, holding one entry per CDR3 protein. Among fewer than 900,000 distinct CDR3 sequences, 20% to 25% were seen once, and the ten largest hold more than 4%. These data also formed part of another study, on T cells expressing NK-cell markers. Per that study: The eight sequenced donors comprised seven who were HCMV-seropositive and one who was seronegative.

The chain employs TRBV3-1 and TRBJ1-2; the D gene is possibly TRBD1 (5 bases). This clonotype was obtained from a young woman in good health. Material: PBMCs. The CDR3 DNA follows: TGTGCCAGCAGCCAAGATATTGGGGGACTCTATGGCTACACCTTC. Protein product: CASSQDIGGLYGYTF.